Listed below are T cell receptor beta chains from one sample, sequenced in a study of vaccination and CD4 T cells after COVID-19. TCRdb fed the PCR reads into MiXCR, producing one record per CDR3 protein. Among 9,500 to 14,000 distinct CDR3 sequences listed, roughly 37% were seen once. Their recognized antigens are unknown. Sequencing was carried out using CD4+ T cells from blood, cultured in vitro. Every receptor here comes from a human donor who had recovered from COVID-19. CDR3s include the opening cysteine and the closing phenylalanine or tryptophan. A D gene is named only where the DNA matches it firmly. Clone size is stated in some rows and not others, as once, few, many or a class when expanded.

v_call: TRBV7-9
d_call: NA
clone_size: NA
j_call: TRBJ1-1
cdr3_aa: CASSPGHGRDTEAFF
cdr3_nt: TGTGCCAGCAGTCCGGGCCACGGGCGGGACACTGAAGCTTTCTTT

v_call: TRBV20-1
d_call: NA
clone_size: medium-sized
j_call: TRBJ2-1
cdr3_aa: CSAHSQGNEQFF
cdr3_nt: TGCAGTGCTCACTCCCAGGGAAATGAGCAGTTCTTC

v_call: TRBV19
d_call: NA
clone_size: few
j_call: TRBJ2-6
cdr3_aa: CASSISVGGASSGANVLTF
cdr3_nt: TGTGCCAGTAGTATAAGCGTTGGGGGCGCTAGCTCTGGGGCCAACGTCCTGACTTTC

v_call: TRBV20-1
d_call: NA
clone_size: few
j_call: TRBJ1-4
cdr3_aa: CRTGATNEKLFF
cdr3_nt: TGCAGAACCGGGGCAACTAATGAAAAACTGTTTTTT

v_call: TRBV12-3/TRBV12-4
d_call: TRBD1
clone_size: NA
j_call: TRBJ2-5
cdr3_aa: CASRTGTGEKETQYF
cdr3_nt: TGTGCCAGCAGGACCGGGACAGGGGAAAAAGAGACCCAGTACTTC

v_call: TRBV12-3/TRBV12-4
d_call: TRBD1
clone_size: NA
j_call: TRBJ2-3
cdr3_aa: CASSPRRQGADTQYF
cdr3_nt: TGTGCCAGCAGCCCAAGGAGACAGGGGGCTGATACGCAGTATTTT

v_call: TRBV6-1
d_call: TRBD1
clone_size: NA
j_call: TRBJ1-5
cdr3_aa: CASRPGNRGLSNQPQHF
cdr3_nt: TGTGCCAGCAGGCCTGGGAACAGGGGGTTGAGCAATCAGCCCCAGCATTTT

v_call: TRBV12-3/TRBV12-4
d_call: TRBD2
clone_size: few
j_call: TRBJ2-7
cdr3_aa: CASSLRSSGTYEQYF
cdr3_nt: TGTGCCAGCAGTTTGAGGTCTAGCGGTACCTACGAGCAGTACTTC

v_call: TRBV28
d_call: NA
clone_size: few
j_call: TRBJ1-2
cdr3_aa: CASSLQAAVYGYTF
cdr3_nt: TGTGCCAGCAGTTTACAGGCTGCCGTCTATGGCTACACCTTC

v_call: TRBV6-1
d_call: NA
clone_size: NA
j_call: TRBJ2-6
cdr3_aa: CASTEGSGANVLTF
cdr3_nt: TGTGCCAGCACCGAGGGCTCTGGGGCCAACGTCCTGACTTTC

v_call: TRBV4-2
d_call: TRBD1
clone_size: NA
j_call: TRBJ2-1
cdr3_aa: CASSQDLRDRGNEQFF
cdr3_nt: TGTGCCAGCAGCCAAGATCTAAGGGACAGGGGAAATGAGCAGTTCTTC

v_call: TRBV12-1
d_call: NA
clone_size: NA
j_call: TRBJ2-1
cdr3_aa: CASSPVGDTYNEQFF
cdr3_nt: TGTGCCAGCAGCCCTGTTGGGGACACTTACAATGAGCAGTTCTTC

v_call: TRBV20-1
d_call: NA
clone_size: NA
j_call: TRBJ1-6
cdr3_aa: CSAIRGTSYNSPLHF
cdr3_nt: TGCAGTGCGATCAGGGGTACGTCCTATAATTCACCCCTCCACTTT

v_call: TRBV12-3/TRBV12-4
d_call: TRBD2
clone_size: NA
j_call: TRBJ2-1
cdr3_aa: CASNGPPRLAGLYEQFF
cdr3_nt: TGTGCCAGCAATGGCCCCCCACGACTAGCGGGTCTATATGAGCAGTTCTTC

v_call: TRBV19
d_call: NA
clone_size: NA
j_call: TRBJ2-3
cdr3_aa: CASKESGPRADTQYF
cdr3_nt: TGTGCCAGTAAAGAGTCCGGCCCTAGGGCAGATACGCAGTATTTT

v_call: TRBV18
d_call: NA
clone_size: NA
j_call: TRBJ1-5
cdr3_aa: CASSPGGPGAPQHF
cdr3_nt: TGTGCCAGCTCACCGGGGGGCCCCGGAGCGCCCCAGCATTTT

v_call: TRBV24-1
d_call: TRBD1
clone_size: NA
j_call: TRBJ2-7
cdr3_aa: CATSDSTGGPYEQYF
cdr3_nt: TGTGCCACCAGTGACTCTACAGGGGGGCCTTACGAGCAGTACTTC

v_call: TRBV7-2
d_call: NA
clone_size: NA
j_call: TRBJ2-7
cdr3_aa: CASSHPQAGTYEQYF
cdr3_nt: TGTGCCAGCAGCCACCCTCAGGCAGGGACCTACGAGCAGTACTTC

v_call: TRBV20-1
d_call: NA
clone_size: NA
j_call: TRBJ2-7
cdr3_aa: CSAGTGRRSNEQYF
cdr3_nt: TGCAGTGCTGGGACTGGCCGGCGGAGTAACGAGCAGTACTTC

v_call: TRBV6-5
d_call: TRBD1
clone_size: NA
j_call: TRBJ1-2
cdr3_aa: CASSYAGQVPGRYGYTF
cdr3_nt: TGTGCCAGCAGTTACGCCGGACAGGTCCCAGGGCGCTATGGCTACACCTTC

v_call: TRBV12-3/TRBV12-4
d_call: TRBD1
clone_size: once
j_call: TRBJ1-1
cdr3_aa: CASSLGRGLSEAFF
cdr3_nt: TGTGCCAGCAGTTTAGGCAGGGGGTTGAGTGAAGCTTTCTTT

v_call: TRBV7-2
d_call: TRBD2
clone_size: NA
j_call: TRBJ2-1
cdr3_aa: CASSPRLAGDEQFF
cdr3_nt: TGTGCCAGCAGCCCTCGACTAGCGGGAGATGAGCAGTTCTTC

v_call: TRBV5-1
d_call: TRBD2
clone_size: few
j_call: TRBJ2-7
cdr3_aa: CASRRSGTYEQYF
cdr3_nt: TGCGCCAGCAGGAGGAGCGGGACCTACGAGCAGTACTTC

v_call: TRBV2
d_call: NA
clone_size: NA
j_call: TRBJ2-2
cdr3_aa: CASTDRTNTGELFF
cdr3_nt: TGTGCCAGCACAGACAGGACGAACACCGGGGAGCTGTTTTTT

v_call: TRBV2
d_call: TRBD2
clone_size: NA
j_call: TRBJ2-7
cdr3_aa: CASRLAGGSYEQYF
cdr3_nt: TGTGCCAGCAGACTAGCGGGGGGCAGCTACGAGCAGTACTTC

v_call: TRBV3-1
d_call: TRBD2
clone_size: NA
j_call: TRBJ2-2
cdr3_aa: CASSQRTGGHTGELFF
cdr3_nt: TGTGCCAGCAGCCAGAGAACGGGAGGACACACCGGGGAGCTGTTTTTT

v_call: TRBV9
d_call: NA
clone_size: NA
j_call: TRBJ2-2
cdr3_aa: CASSLRDLNTGELFF
cdr3_nt: TGTGCCAGCAGCCTCCGGGACTTGAACACCGGGGAGCTGTTTTTT

v_call: TRBV19
d_call: TRBD1
clone_size: NA
j_call: TRBJ1-1
cdr3_aa: CAGPGTGVPEAFF
cdr3_nt: TGTGCCGGCCCCGGGACAGGGGTTCCTGAAGCTTTCTTT

v_call: TRBV11-3
d_call: TRBD1
clone_size: NA
j_call: TRBJ2-5
cdr3_aa: CASSSRGKETQYF
cdr3_nt: TGTGCCAGCAGCTCCAGGGGGAAAGAGACCCAGTACTTC

v_call: TRBV7-7
d_call: NA
clone_size: NA
j_call: TRBJ1-1
cdr3_aa: CASSPYGTTNTEAFF
cdr3_nt: TGTGCCAGCAGCCCCTACGGCACAACGAACACTGAAGCTTTCTTT

v_call: TRBV19
d_call: TRBD1
clone_size: NA
j_call: TRBJ2-6
cdr3_aa: CASSASTGSSGANVLTF
cdr3_nt: TGTGCCAGTAGTGCGTCGACAGGGAGCTCTGGGGCCAACGTCCTGACTTTC

v_call: TRBV7-9
d_call: NA
clone_size: NA
j_call: TRBJ2-1
cdr3_aa: CASSLTPTLAYNEQFF
cdr3_nt: TGTGCCAGCAGCTTAACCCCCACCCTGGCCTACAATGAGCAGTTCTTC

v_call: TRBV10-2
d_call: TRBD1
clone_size: few
j_call: TRBJ2-5
cdr3_aa: CASSDNPGGYQETQYF
cdr3_nt: TGCGCCAGCAGTGACAATCCAGGGGGATACCAAGAGACCCAGTACTTC

v_call: TRBV11-3
d_call: NA
clone_size: NA
j_call: TRBJ2-3
cdr3_aa: CASSKRDHVDTQYF
cdr3_nt: TGTGCCAGCAGCAAACGGGACCATGTAGATACGCAGTATTTT

v_call: TRBV2
d_call: TRBD1
clone_size: NA
j_call: TRBJ1-1
cdr3_aa: CASRGTGSDTEAFF
cdr3_nt: TGTGCCAGCAGGGGGACAGGGAGCGACACTGAAGCTTTCTTT

v_call: TRBV6-1
d_call: TRBD2
clone_size: NA
j_call: TRBJ2-7
cdr3_aa: CASSEAPGTSYEQYF
cdr3_nt: TGTGCCAGCAGTGAAGCGCCAGGGACTAGCTACGAGCAGTACTTC

v_call: TRBV11-2
d_call: NA
clone_size: NA
j_call: TRBJ2-3
cdr3_aa: CVSSLSATDTQYF
cdr3_nt: TGTGTCAGCAGCTTAAGTGCGACAGATACGCAGTATTTT

v_call: TRBV12-3/TRBV12-4
d_call: NA
clone_size: once
j_call: TRBJ1-1
cdr3_aa: CASSLRAAGTEAFF
cdr3_nt: TGTGCCAGCAGTTTACGGGCGGCGGGCACTGAAGCTTTCTTT

v_call: TRBV12-3/TRBV12-4
d_call: TRBD2
clone_size: NA
j_call: TRBJ2-3
cdr3_aa: CASSSTHSGSEVDTQYF
cdr3_nt: TGTGCCAGCAGTTCTACTCATAGCGGGTCGGAGGTAGATACGCAGTATTTT

v_call: TRBV20-1
d_call: TRBD2
clone_size: few
j_call: TRBJ2-5
cdr3_aa: CSARVAGVIQETQYF
cdr3_nt: TGCAGTGCTAGAGTCGCGGGAGTAATCCAAGAGACCCAGTACTTC

v_call: TRBV20-1
d_call: NA
clone_size: NA
j_call: TRBJ1-1
cdr3_aa: CSAMGGGRGTEAFF
cdr3_nt: TGCAGTGCCATGGGCGGGGGCAGGGGCACTGAAGCTTTCTTT

v_call: TRBV30
d_call: NA
clone_size: NA
j_call: TRBJ1-1
cdr3_aa: CAWSVLDGEAFF
cdr3_nt: TGTGCCTGGAGTGTACTGGACGGAGAAGCTTTCTTT

v_call: TRBV19
d_call: TRBD2
clone_size: few
j_call: TRBJ2-2
cdr3_aa: CASTRRGVDTGELFF
cdr3_nt: TGTGCCAGTACCCGGCGGGGGGTCGACACCGGGGAGCTGTTTTTT

v_call: TRBV4-1
d_call: NA
clone_size: NA
j_call: TRBJ2-7
cdr3_aa: CASSQVGGRSYEQYF
cdr3_nt: TGCGCCAGCAGCCAAGTCGGAGGGAGATCCTACGAGCAGTACTTC

v_call: TRBV23-1
d_call: TRBD1
clone_size: NA
j_call: TRBJ2-3
cdr3_aa: CASADRADTQYF
cdr3_nt: TGCGCCAGCGCGGACAGGGCGGATACGCAGTATTTT

v_call: TRBV6-2/TRBV6-3
d_call: NA
clone_size: few
j_call: TRBJ1-5
cdr3_aa: CASRSGGGASNQPQHF
cdr3_nt: TGTGCCAGCAGAAGCGGTGGGGGAGCGAGCAATCAGCCCCAGCATTTT

v_call: TRBV4-1
d_call: NA
clone_size: NA
j_call: TRBJ2-3
cdr3_aa: CASSQTGSTDTQYF
cdr3_nt: TGCGCCAGCAGCCAAACGGGAAGCACAGATACGCAGTATTTT

v_call: TRBV6-5
d_call: NA
clone_size: NA
j_call: TRBJ1-6
cdr3_aa: CASSWPGNSPLHF
cdr3_nt: TGTGCCAGCAGTTGGCCAGGGAACTCACCCCTCCACTTT

v_call: TRBV9
d_call: NA
clone_size: few
j_call: TRBJ1-6
cdr3_aa: CASSAGGGFYNSPLHF
cdr3_nt: TGTGCCAGCAGCGCTGGGGGAGGGTTTTATAATTCACCCCTCCACTTT

v_call: TRBV20-1
d_call: NA
clone_size: once
j_call: TRBJ1-2
cdr3_aa: CNIDRRNGYTF
cdr3_nt: TGCAACATTGACAGGAGAAATGGCTACACCTTC

v_call: TRBV6-5
d_call: NA
clone_size: NA
j_call: TRBJ2-3
cdr3_aa: CASSYFTRGAKDTQYF
cdr3_nt: TGTGCCAGCAGTTACTTTACCCGGGGGGCCAAAGATACGCAGTATTTT

v_call: TRBV7-2
d_call: TRBD2
clone_size: NA
j_call: TRBJ2-1
cdr3_aa: CASSLTSGRDEQFF
cdr3_nt: TGTGCCAGCAGCTTAACTAGCGGGAGAGATGAGCAGTTCTTC

v_call: TRBV6-1
d_call: TRBD2
clone_size: NA
j_call: TRBJ2-3
cdr3_aa: CASRLTSTSGGGNTQYF
cdr3_nt: TGTGCCAGCAGACTGACCTCGACTAGCGGGGGCGGTAATACGCAGTATTTT